The rows below give T cell receptor beta chains drawn from one sample of a study of T cells after yellow fever vaccination. TCRdb reprocessed the 5' RACE reads with MiXCR, giving one entry per CDR3 protein. The top ten clones hold about 18% of a sample with about 300,000 distinct CDR3 sequences, around 7.3% of them seen once. The sequenced sample was PBMCs, obtained roughly 46 days after the first yellow fever vaccination. The source is a man aged 18 to 30 who received the YFV17D yellow fever vaccine. The conserved cysteine and the conserved F or W are not part of the CDR3 here. Some rows have no size entry. The others give once, few or many, or a class for an expanded clone.

j_call v_call clone_size cdr3_aa
TRBJ1-5 TRBV29-1 few SVSDRGLNQPQH
TRBJ2-7 TRBV2 few ASSPEDLTGRSSYEQY
TRBJ2-7 TRBV12-3/TRBV12-4 many ASSSHQTATYEQY
TRBJ2-4 TRBV12-3/TRBV12-4 . ASSPWTGIAKNIQY
TRBJ2-3 TRBV9 few ASSPNTQY
TRBJ2-7 TRBV29-1 few SGGSGNEQY
TRBJ2-3 TRBV25-1 . ASSEWLATDTQY
TRBJ2-2 TRBV15 many ATSARPGAGELF
TRBJ1-1 TRBV4-3 few ASSLGAGALNTEAF
TRBJ2-3 TRBV5-6 many ASSLGLGGAGNTQY
TRBJ2-5 TRBV5-4 . ASSFREWRQETQY
TRBJ2-3 TRBV4-2 many ASSSHREYTDTQY
TRBJ1-4 TRBV5-6 . ASSWGRLTNEKLF
TRBJ2-1 TRBV3-1 . ASTPTPTGGLNNEQF
TRBJ2-2 TRBV5-1 few ASSLEPTSSYTGELF
TRBJ2-1 TRBV7-8 many ASSLRALYNEQF
TRBJ2-5 TRBV5-1 once ASSGGTGMKTQY
TRBJ2-1 TRBV15 many ATSRALGRNEQF
TRBJ2-3 TRBV7-9 . ASSLLAGFTDTQY
TRBJ1-1 TRBV13 . ASSLRGQRYEAF
TRBJ1-4 TRBV12-3/TRBV12-4 few ASSLDTGATEKLF
TRBJ2-3 TRBV4-1 few ASSQVSGNTQY
TRBJ2-3 TRBV20-1 few SARPIDRYTDTQY
TRBJ1-5 TRBV6-1 many ASSGGRGRNQPQH
TRBJ2-3 TRBV7-2 many ASSTYLSTDTQY
TRBJ1-5 TRBV7-9 . ASSTDSNSNQPQH
TRBJ2-3 TRBV7-3 few ASSLNLGPQY
TRBJ1-5 TRBV3-1 . ASSQDKGFKPQH
TRBJ2-3 TRBV11-3 . ASSLGSYSNTQY
TRBJ1-6 TRBV7-6 many ASSLRQASSPLH
TRBJ2-1 TRBV9 few ASSVVLGNEQF
TRBJ2-5 TRBV4-3 . ASSSSTGVAETQY
TRBJ1-4 TRBV10-3 . AIRRAQGAGEKLF
TRBJ2-5 TRBV12-3/TRBV12-4 . ASSFLGVTQETQY
TRBJ1-2 TRBV14 . ASSPGAGSNYGYT
TRBJ2-3 TRBV7-2 many ASSPWDRGVDTQY
TRBJ2-5 TRBV3-1 few ASSQGLTYQETQY
TRBJ1-6 TRBV19 many ATRLLGMGSPLH
TRBJ2-5 TRBV29-1 few SVGQRTGQETQY
TRBJ1-1 TRBV7-3 . ASSAEQGAEAF
TRBJ2-1 TRBV5-1 few ASTSPSGYHNEQF
TRBJ2-3 TRBV7-9 . ASSSPSSPGAGTQY
TRBJ2-7 TRBV20-1 . SARPPAGHTYEQY
TRBJ1-2 TRBV12-3/TRBV12-4 few ASSFYSGGYT
TRBJ2-3 TRBV5-1 many ASSLAGSTDTQY
TRBJ1-5 TRBV7-2 few ASSLGSGQGNQPQH
TRBJ2-7 TRBV4-1 . ASSQVVGASYEQY
TRBJ2-1 TRBV5-1 few ASSLIGYNEQF
TRBJ2-5 TRBV5-6 . ASSLGLSETQY
TRBJ2-5 TRBV24-1 . ATSDAQGAGETQY